The table lists the clone carrying this TCR beta chain with a few counts. Its target is not known. The CDR3 totals 14 residues. Germline V gene sequence: CDR1 MDHEN, CDR2 SYDVKM. Trimming cost V 10 bases and J 4 bases, with 20 bases left between them. These data originate in a study of cytomegalovirus exposure and HLA in healthy donors. Study in general: From HLA-typed donors, an early data release held approximately 85 million unique TCRs. Study-wide results and limits: Later analysis showed most CMV-associated TCR beta chains appearing HLA-restricted. High specificity and sensitivity for cytomegalovirus status were reported for the classifier. Common viral pathogens (according to a later analysis) appeared linked to several of the most significant clusters.

The study ran its PCR with 60 Vbeta and 13 Jbeta primers. TCRdb keeps only in-frame clones here, not all; method: immunoSEQ multiplex PCR. This sample has approximately 140,000 clones; around 67% occur once, and the top ten carry 1.5% to 2%. Sequencing was performed on PBMCs. The rearrangement links TRBV28 to TRBJ2-7; tentatively, D is TRBD2 (6 bases). This clonotype originated in a woman between 18 and 30 years old in good health and CMV-seronegative. This CDR3 reads CATQRPGGDYEQYF. The CDR3 coding sequence is TGTGCCACCCAAAGGCCAGGCGGGGATTACGAGCAGTACTTC.